This T cell receptor (beta chain) was retrieved from a study of CD8+ T cells in alopecia areata. Study results and limitations: A single nonresponder leaves the baseline CD8+ expansion link to response uncertain.

Described treatment: oral pan-JAK inhibitor, 5-10 mg twice daily. Extraction and reverse transcription of RNA yielded cDNA as the sequencing template. Produced via immunoSEQ multiplex PCR; TCRdb's table is partial and in-frame only. The sample includes about 140,000 clones, 75% to 85% seen only once; the top ten take around 25%. On this clone: Its cognate antigen is unknown.

The CDR3 has 16 amino acids. Germline CDR1 SGHVS, CDR2 FQNEAQ. Trimming removed 6 bases at V and 2 bases at J, with 19 bases between. The clonotype was recovered from a human donor with alopecia areata. J is TRBJ2-5 and V is TRBV7-8, with D possibly matching TRBD1 (5 bases). Sequencing used CD8+ T cells sorted from blood, obtained at week 4, from a patient treated with tofacitinib. The CDR3 region has the DNA TGTGCCAGCAGTCAAAAGACAAGGGGCCCGCAAGAGACCCAGTACTTC. This gives the protein CASSQKTRGPQETQYF.